This TCR beta chain was identified in a study of cytomegalovirus exposure and HLA in healthy donors. Primers for the PCR totalled 60 Vbeta and 13 Jbeta. The assay was immunoSEQ multiplex PCR, and TCRdb's table has in-frame clones only and misses some. This table has 60,000 or so clones, 65% to 75% appearing once. CDR1 and CDR2 from the germline V gene are MNHNY and SVGAGI (reference sequence). This CDR3 is 15 amino acids long. The J segment lost 3 bases and the V segment lost 4 bases, leaving 9 bases of the junction unmatched. The rearrangement uses TRBV6-6 and TRBJ2-7; TRBD1 aligns across 7 bases. The receptor's source is a man aged 50 to 60 in good health and CMV-seropositive. Sequencing was performed on PBMCs. The CDR3 region is CASSSTSPGGYEQYF. The CDR3 coding sequence is TGTGCCAGCAGTTCTACCAGTCCAGGGGGCTACGAGCAGTACTTC.